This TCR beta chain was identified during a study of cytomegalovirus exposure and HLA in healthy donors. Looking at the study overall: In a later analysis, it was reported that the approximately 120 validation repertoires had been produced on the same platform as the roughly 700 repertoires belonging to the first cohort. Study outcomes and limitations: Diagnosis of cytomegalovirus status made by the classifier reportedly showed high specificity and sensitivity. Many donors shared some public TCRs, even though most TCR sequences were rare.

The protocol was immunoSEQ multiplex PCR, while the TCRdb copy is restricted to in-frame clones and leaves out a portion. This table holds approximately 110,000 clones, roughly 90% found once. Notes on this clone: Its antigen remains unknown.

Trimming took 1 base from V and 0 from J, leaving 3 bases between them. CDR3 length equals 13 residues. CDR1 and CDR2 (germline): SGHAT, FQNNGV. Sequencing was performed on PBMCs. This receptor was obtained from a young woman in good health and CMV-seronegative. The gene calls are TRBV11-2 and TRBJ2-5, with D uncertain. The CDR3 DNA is TGTGCCAGCAGCTTAGCGGACCAAGAGACCCAGTACTTC. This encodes CASSLADQETQYF.